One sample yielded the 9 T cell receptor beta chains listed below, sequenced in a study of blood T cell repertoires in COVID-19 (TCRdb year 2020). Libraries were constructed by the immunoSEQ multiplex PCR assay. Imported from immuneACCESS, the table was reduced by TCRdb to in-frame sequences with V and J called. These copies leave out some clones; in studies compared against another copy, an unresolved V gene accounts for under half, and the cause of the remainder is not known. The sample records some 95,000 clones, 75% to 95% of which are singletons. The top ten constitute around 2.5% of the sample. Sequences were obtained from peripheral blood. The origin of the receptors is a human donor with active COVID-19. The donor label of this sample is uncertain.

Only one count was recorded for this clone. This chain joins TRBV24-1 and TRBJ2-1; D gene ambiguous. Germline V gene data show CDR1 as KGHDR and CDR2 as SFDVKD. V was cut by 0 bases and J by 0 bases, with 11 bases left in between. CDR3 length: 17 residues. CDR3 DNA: TGTGCCACCAGTGATTTGCCAGGAAAAAGCTCCTACAATGAGCAGTTCTTC. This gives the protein CATSDLPGKSSYNEQFF.

The CDR3 loop is CASSFSADRYNSPLHF. Here the CDR3 DNA reads TGCGCCAGCAGCTTCTCCGCGGACAGATATAATTCACCCCTCCACTTT. This chain links TRBV5-1 with TRBJ1-6; D is perhaps TRBD1 (6 bases). V shed 2 bases and J shed 4 bases, with 13 bases lying between them. The CDR3 sequence is 16 residues long. The V gene's germline CDR1 is SGHRS and CDR2 YFSETQ.

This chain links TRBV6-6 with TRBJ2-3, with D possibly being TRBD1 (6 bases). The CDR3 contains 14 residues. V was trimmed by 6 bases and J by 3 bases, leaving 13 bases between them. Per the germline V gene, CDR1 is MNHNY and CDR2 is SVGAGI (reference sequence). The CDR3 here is CASRVRQVTDTQYF. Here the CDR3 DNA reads TGTGCCAGCAGGGTGCGACAGGTAACAGATACGCAGTATTTT.

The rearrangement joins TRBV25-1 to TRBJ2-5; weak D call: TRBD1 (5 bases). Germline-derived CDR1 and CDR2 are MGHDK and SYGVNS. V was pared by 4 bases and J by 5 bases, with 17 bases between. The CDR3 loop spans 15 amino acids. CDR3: CASSVFLGRAETQYF. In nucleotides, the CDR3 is TGTGCCAGCAGTGTCTTCTTGGGGCGCGCGGAGACCCAGTACTTC. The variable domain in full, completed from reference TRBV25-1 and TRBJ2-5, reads EADIYQTPRYLVIGTGKKITLECSQTMGHDKMYWYQQDPGMELHLIHYSYGVNSTEKGDLSSESTVSRIRTEHFPLTLESARPSHTSQYLCASSVFLGRAETQYFGPGTRLLVL.

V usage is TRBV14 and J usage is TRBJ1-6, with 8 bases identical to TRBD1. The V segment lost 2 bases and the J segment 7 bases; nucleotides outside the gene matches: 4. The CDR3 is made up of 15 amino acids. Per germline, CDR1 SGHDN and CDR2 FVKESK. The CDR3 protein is CASSQLTGENSPLHF. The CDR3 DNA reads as TGTGCCAGCAGCCAACTGACAGGGGAAAATTCACCCCTCCACTTT.

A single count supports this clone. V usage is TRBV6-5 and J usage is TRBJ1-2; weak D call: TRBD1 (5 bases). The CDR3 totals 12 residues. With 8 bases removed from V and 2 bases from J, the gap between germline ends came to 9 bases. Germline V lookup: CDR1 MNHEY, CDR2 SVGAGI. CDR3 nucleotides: TGTGCCAGCCAGGGAATAAACTATGGCTACACCTTC. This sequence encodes CASQGINYGYTF.

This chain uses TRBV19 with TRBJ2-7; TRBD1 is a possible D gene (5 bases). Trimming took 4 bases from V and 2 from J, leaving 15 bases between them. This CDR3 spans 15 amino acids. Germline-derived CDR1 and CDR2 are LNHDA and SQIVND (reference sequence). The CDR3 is CASSRAARATYEQYF. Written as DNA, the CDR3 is TGTGCCAGTAGTAGGGCGGCCAGGGCTACCTACGAGCAGTACTTC.

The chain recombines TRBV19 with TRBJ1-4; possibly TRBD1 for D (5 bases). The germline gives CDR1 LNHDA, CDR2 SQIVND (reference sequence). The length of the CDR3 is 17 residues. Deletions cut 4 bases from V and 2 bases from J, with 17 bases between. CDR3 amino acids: CASSRGYSQGTNEKLFF. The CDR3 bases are TGTGCCAGTAGTAGGGGCTACTCACAAGGTACTAATGAAAAACTGTTTTTT. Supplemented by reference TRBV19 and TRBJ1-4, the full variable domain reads DGGITQSPKYLFRKEGQNVTLSCEQNLNHDAMYWYRQDPGQGLRLIYYSQIVNDFQKGDIAEGYSVSREKKESFPLTVTSAQKNPTAFYLCASSRGYSQGTNEKLFFGSGTQLSVL.

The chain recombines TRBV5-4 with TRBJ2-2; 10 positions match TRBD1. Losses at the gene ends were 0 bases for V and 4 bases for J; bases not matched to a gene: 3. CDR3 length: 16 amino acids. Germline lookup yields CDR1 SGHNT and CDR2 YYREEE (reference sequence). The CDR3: CASSLAGQGVTGELFF. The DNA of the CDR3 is TGTGCCAGCAGCTTGGCAGGACAGGGGGTCACCGGGGAGCTGTTTTTT.